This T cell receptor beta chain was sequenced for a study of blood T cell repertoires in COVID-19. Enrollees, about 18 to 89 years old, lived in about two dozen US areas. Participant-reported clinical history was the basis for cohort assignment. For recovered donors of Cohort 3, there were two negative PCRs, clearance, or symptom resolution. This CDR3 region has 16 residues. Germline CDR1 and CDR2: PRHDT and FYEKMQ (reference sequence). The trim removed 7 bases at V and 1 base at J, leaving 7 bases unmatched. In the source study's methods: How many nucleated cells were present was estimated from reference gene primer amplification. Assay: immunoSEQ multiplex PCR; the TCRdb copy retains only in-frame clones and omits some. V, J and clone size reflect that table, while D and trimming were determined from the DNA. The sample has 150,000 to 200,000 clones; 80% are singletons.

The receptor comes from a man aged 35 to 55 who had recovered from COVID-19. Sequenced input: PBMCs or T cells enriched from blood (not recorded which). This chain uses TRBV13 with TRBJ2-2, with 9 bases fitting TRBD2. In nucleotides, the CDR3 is TGTGCCAGCATACGATTAGCGGGGGAGAACACCGGGGAGCTGTTTTTT. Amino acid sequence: CASIRLAGENTGELFF.